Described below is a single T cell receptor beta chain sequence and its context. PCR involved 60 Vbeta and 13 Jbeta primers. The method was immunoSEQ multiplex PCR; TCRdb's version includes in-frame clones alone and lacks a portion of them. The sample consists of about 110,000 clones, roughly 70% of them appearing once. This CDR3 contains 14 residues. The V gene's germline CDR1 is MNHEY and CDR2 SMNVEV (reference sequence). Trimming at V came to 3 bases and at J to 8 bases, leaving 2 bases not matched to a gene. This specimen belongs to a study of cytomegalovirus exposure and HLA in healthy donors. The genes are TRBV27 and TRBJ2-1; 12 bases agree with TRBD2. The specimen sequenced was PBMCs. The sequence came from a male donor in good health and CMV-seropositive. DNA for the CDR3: TGTGCCAGCAGTTTGGGACTAGCGGGCGATGAGCAGTTCTTC. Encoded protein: CASSLGLAGDEQFF.